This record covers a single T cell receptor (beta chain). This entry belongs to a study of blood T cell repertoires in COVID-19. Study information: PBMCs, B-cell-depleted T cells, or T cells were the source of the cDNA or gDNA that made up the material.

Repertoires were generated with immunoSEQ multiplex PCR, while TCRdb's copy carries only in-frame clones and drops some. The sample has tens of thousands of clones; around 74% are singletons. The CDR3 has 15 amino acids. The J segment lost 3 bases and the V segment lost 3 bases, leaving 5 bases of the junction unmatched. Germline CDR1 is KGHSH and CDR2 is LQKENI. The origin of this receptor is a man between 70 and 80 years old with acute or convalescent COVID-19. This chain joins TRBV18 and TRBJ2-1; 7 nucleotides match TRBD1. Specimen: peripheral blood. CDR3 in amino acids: CASSPDPGGYNEQFF. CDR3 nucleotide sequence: TGTGCCAGCTCACCGGATCCAGGGGGCTACAATGAGCAGTTCTTC.